A selection of T cell receptor beta chains follows, all from one sample in a study of cytomegalovirus exposure and HLA in healthy donors. Sequencing was performed with immunoSEQ multiplex PCR; in TCRdb, only in-frame clones are kept and a portion is missing. The repertoire holds about 200,000 clones, with around 80% as singletons. Input material: PBMCs. All receptors derive from a woman between 25 and 40 years old in good health and CMV-seropositive. The CDR3 runs from the conserved cysteine through the conserved F or W. A D gene is named only where the DNA matches it firmly. A clone size is listed for some rows: how often the clone was seen (once, few, many), or a class if it is expanded.

V	D	J	length	size	DNA	CDR3
TRBV5-6	-	TRBJ1-4	15	-	TGTGCCAGCAGCTTGGGTCGGTACAGCTCCGAAAAACTGTTTTTT	CASSLGRYSSEKLFF
TRBV28	-	TRBJ1-1	15	-	TGTGCCAGCAGTTTGTTGGGGGGTTCGAACACTGAAGCTTTCTTT	CASSLLGGSNTEAFF
TRBV11-3	TRBD2	TRBJ2-3	15	-	TGTGCCAGCATGTATAGCGGGATTCGACTAGATACGCAGTATTTT	CASMYSGIRLDTQYF
TRBV11-2	-	TRBJ2-1	19	-	TGTGCCAGCAGCCCCCTGGGGGGGCGTTCGGGGAGCGGGGACAATGAGCAGTTCTTC	CASSPLGGRSGSGDNEQFF
TRBV6-5	TRBD2	TRBJ2-3	14	few	TGTGCCAGCAGTGGTCTAGCGGGAGCAGATACGCAGTATTTT	CASSGLAGADTQYF
TRBV2	TRBD1	TRBJ1-4	15	-	TGTGCCAGCAGTGAACAGGGGGGTCAGGTCGAAAAACTGTTTTTT	CASSEQGGQVEKLFF
TRBV6-1	TRBD1	TRBJ1-5	14	-	TGTGCCAGCCACGACAGGGGGGTCAATCAGCCCCAGCATTTT	CASHDRGVNQPQHF
TRBV5-1	TRBD2	TRBJ2-5	17	-	TGCGCCAGCAGCTCTTACGCAGGACTAGCGGGGGTGGAGACCCAGTACTTC	CASSSYAGLAGVETQYF
TRBV9	TRBD2	TRBJ2-1	16	few	TGTGCCAGCAGCGTATATGGGCTAGCGGGAGGTTATGAGCAGTTCTTC	CASSVYGLAGGYEQFF
TRBV29-1	TRBD2	TRBJ2-5	19	-	TGCAGCGTTGGTCCCCGACAGCGTCCGGGACTAGCGGGAACCAGGACCCAGTACTTC	CSVGPRQRPGLAGTRTQYF
TRBV2	-	TRBJ2-6	18	-	TGTGCCAGCAGTGATCCAGGCAACCCAGGGGTTGGGGCCAACGTCCTGACTTTC	CASSDPGNPGVGANVLTF
TRBV4-3	-	TRBJ1-1	13	-	TGCGCCAGCGGGAGGGTCATGAACACTGAAGCTTTCTTT	CASGRVMNTEAFF
TRBV7-2	-	TRBJ2-5	14	-	TGTGCCAGCAGCTCCGTTTGGCCCCAGGGGACCCAGTACTTC	CASSSVWPQGTQYF
TRBV6-5	-	TRBJ2-1	15	-	TGTGCCAGCAGTTTTATAGCATCCCTTCCCAATGAGCAGTTCTTC	CASSFIASLPNEQFF
TRBV10-2	-	TRBJ1-3	15	-	TGCGCCAGCAGTGAGAACATCAGGGGAGGAAACACCATATATTTT	CASSENIRGGNTIYF
TRBV7-9	-	TRBJ2-7	14	-	TGTGCCAGCAGTCCCCGGGACAAGGCCTACGAGCAGTACTTC	CASSPRDKAYEQYF
TRBV5-8	-	TRBJ2-7	14	-	TGTGCCAGCAGAATCCCGGGTGCGGCCTACGAGCAGTACTTC	CASRIPGAAYEQYF
TRBV2	-	TRBJ2-5	14	-	TGTGCCAGCAGTGAACAGGGTCCCCAAGAGACCCAGTACTTC	CASSEQGPQETQYF
TRBV4-1	TRBD1	TRBJ1-5	17	-	TGCGCCAGCAGCCCCCACGGAGACAGGGGAAACAATCAGCCCCAGCATTTT	CASSPHGDRGNNQPQHF
TRBV19	-	TRBJ2-2	19	-	TGTGCCAGTAGTTTACTCCCGGGGGAGTATTCCGCGAACACCGGGGAGCTGTTTTTT	CASSLLPGEYSANTGELFF
TRBV6-1	-	TRBJ2-2	13	-	TGTGCCAGCAGTGAGAGGACAACCGGGGAGCTGTTTTTT	CASSERTTGELFF
TRBV4-1	-	TRBJ1-6	15	-	TGCGCCAGCAGCCACTCGGCAGGAAACGGTTCACCCCTCCACTTT	CASSHSAGNGSPLHF
TRBV9	-	TRBJ1-2	16	-	TGTGCCAGCAGCGTAGCTATGGAGGCTAATAACTATGGCTACACCTTC	CASSVAMEANNYGYTF
TRBV18	TRBD1	TRBJ2-7	16	-	TGTGCCAGCTCGTCTCGGATGGGACAGGAGATCTACGAGCAGTACTTC	CASSSRMGQEIYEQYF
TRBV29-1	TRBD1	TRBJ2-7	14	-	TGCAGCGTTGAAGATAGCGGGACAGGGGAGACGCAGTACTTC	CSVEDSGTGETQYF
TRBV5-4	TRBD2	TRBJ2-3	15	-	TGTGCCAGCACGGGAGCGGGGCCTAGCACAGATACGCAGTATTTT	CASTGAGPSTDTQYF
TRBV11-3	-	TRBJ1-1	15	-	TGTGCCAGCAGCCCAAACACAGGGTTTGACACTGAAGCTTTCTTT	CASSPNTGFDTEAFF
TRBV2	-	TRBJ2-2	15	-	TGTGCCAGCAGTGACGTGACAGGTCATAACGGGGAGCTGTTTTTT	CASSDVTGHNGELFF
TRBV27	TRBD2	TRBJ2-1	16	-	TGTGCCAGCAGTTTTGAAGCGGGGGGGGCGTTCGATGAGCAGTTCTTC	CASSFEAGGAFDEQFF
TRBV5-1	-	TRBJ2-7	16	-	TGCGCCAGCAGCTTGCGGTTGAGCGGTGGCTCCTACGAGCAGTACTTC	CASSLRLSGGSYEQYF
TRBV9	-	TRBJ2-7	13	-	TGTGCCAGCAGCGCCCAACAGGGAAACGAGCAGTACTTC	CASSAQQGNEQYF
TRBV11-2	-	TRBJ2-7	17	-	TGTGCCAGCAGCTTAGATCTTGGCAGAGGGGGAGTCTACGAGCAGTACTTC	CASSLDLGRGGVYEQYF
TRBV5-1	-	TRBJ1-4	15	-	TGCGCCAGCAGCCCCGGCGGGGGGGCGGGAGAAAAACTGTTTTTT	CASSPGGGAGEKLFF
TRBV6-1	-	TRBJ2-1	14	-	TGTGCCACCGGATTACAGGGCTCCTACAATGAGCAGTTCTTC	CATGLQGSYNEQFF
TRBV2	-	TRBJ1-3	15	-	TGTGCCACGAGGGCCCCGGTGAAGCCTGGAAACACCATATATTTT	CATRAPVKPGNTIYF
TRBV9	TRBD2	TRBJ2-5	15	-	TGTGCCAGCAGCGCCCTTTGGGGGAGGGAAGAGACCCAGTACTTC	CASSALWGREETQYF
TRBV16	-	TRBJ2-7	17	-	TGTGCCAGCAGCCCCCTCCGGGGGCAGGGGGGCCTCGACGAGCAGTACTTC	CASSPLRGQGGLDEQYF